A single sample is the source of the 29 T cell receptor beta chains below, sequenced in a study of shared clonotypes between healthy human individuals. Method: immunoSEQ multiplex PCR; TCRdb's copy keeps in-frame clones and lacks some. The repertoire has 530,000 or so clones, roughly 85% of them found once; the top ten carry 9.5% to 15%. Material: PBMCs. These receptors were obtained from a woman between 40 and 55 years old in good health. Some clones in this sample may be carry-over from other donors' samples.

The V and J genes are TRBV10-1 and TRBJ2-3; D ambiguous. Deletions cut 3 bases from V and 4 bases from J, with 8 bases between. CDR1 is WNHNN, CDR2 SYGVQD, per germline (reference sequence). This CDR3 is built from 13 residues. CDR3 DNA sequence: TGCGCCAGCAGTGATAGTGCGGCAGATACGCAGTATTTT. Protein: CASSDSAADTQYF.

V gene TRBV28 combines with J gene TRBJ1-2, with D unresolved. The germline CDR1 and CDR2 sequences are MDHEN and SYDVKM. Deletions cut 8 bases from V and 2 bases from J, with 12 bases between. The CDR3 sequence is 13 residues long. The DNA for the CDR3 is TGTGCCAGCTCCCCGAAGAGGAACTATGGCTACACCTTC. Translation: CASSPKRNYGYTF.

This clone was counted between two and nine times. The chain employs TRBV18 and TRBJ2-3; 12 nucleotides line up with TRBD1. Trimming cost V 1 base and J 4 bases; bases outside gene matches: 3. From germline, CDR1 is KGHSH and CDR2 LQKENI. The CDR3 extends over 16 amino acids. CDR3 residues: CASSPRGQGASDTQYF. The CDR3 nucleotides read TGTGCCAGCTCACCACGGGGACAGGGGGCATCAGATACGCAGTATTTT.

The chain recombines TRBV2 with TRBJ1-6; 8 nucleotides agree with TRBD1. With V trimmed by 6 bases and J by 5 bases, 6 bases remained unmatched. This CDR3 contains 15 residues. Germline V gene data show CDR1 as SNHLY and CDR2 as FYNNEI. DNA of the CDR3: TGTGCCAGCAGGAAGCAGACAGGGGATAATTCACCCCTCCACTTT. This encodes CASRKQTGDNSPLHF.

This chain uses TRBV2 with TRBJ1-5; unclear D gene. CDR1 SNHLY and CDR2 FYNNEI come from the germline V gene. The CDR3 runs 16 residues. The germline V and J ends were trimmed by 6 bases and 2 bases, with 17 bases remaining between them. CDR3 sequence (DNA): TGTGCCAGCAGCGGGCGAGGGTGGTCGGGCAATCAGCCCCAGCATTTT. Amino acid sequence: CASSGRGWSGNQPQHF.

This clone was seen once. V is TRBV5-4 and J is TRBJ2-7; TRBD1 aligns across 9 bases. The length of the CDR3 is 14 residues. V lost 4 bases, J lost 5 bases, and 7 bases stayed unmatched. Germline CDR1 and CDR2: SGHNT and YYREEE (reference sequence). The CDR3 DNA is TGTGCCAGCAGCCTCCGGGACAGGGTCGACGAGCAGTACTTC. Protein product: CASSLRDRVDEQYF. Combining the CDR3 with reference TRBV5-4 and TRBJ2-7 gives the whole variable domain ETGVTQSPTHLIKTRGQQVTLRCSSQSGHNTVSWYQQALGQGPQFIFQYYREEENGRGNFPPRFSGLQFPNYSSELNVNALELDDSALYLCASSLRDRVDEQYFGPGTRLTVT.

The chain is built from TRBV5-1 and TRBJ2-5; 7 nucleotides agree with TRBD1. With V trimmed by 2 bases and J by 2 bases, 6 bases remained unmatched. In germline, CDR1 is SGHRS, CDR2 YFSETQ. This CDR3 has 15 amino acids. DNA for the CDR3: TGCGCCAGCAGCTTACACGGACAGGTTCAAGAGACCCAGTACTTC. Residues: CASSLHGQVQETQYF.

As DNA, the CDR3 is TGCGCCAGCAGTGAGAGACAGGGGAACACCGGGGAGCTGTTTTTT. It encodes CASSERQGNTGELFF. The chain links TRBV10-1 to TRBJ2-2; 7 bases are shared with TRBD1. Germline V lookup: CDR1 WNHNN, CDR2 SYGVQD (reference sequence). The V and J ends lost 2 bases and 1 base, in that order; junction bases with no gene match: 1. CDR3 length: 15 residues.

The rearrangement uses TRBV5-1 and TRBJ1-1; D is unclear. The CDR3 totals 16 residues. The V and J ends lost 2 bases and 5 bases respectively, with 19 bases between them. Germline-derived CDR1 and CDR2 are SGHRS and YFSETQ. The CDR3 loop is CASSFVEPGRGTEAFF. The CDR3, as DNA: TGCGCCAGCAGCTTTGTGGAACCGGGGAGAGGGACTGAAGCTTTCTTT.

This clone was picked up a small number of times. The sample contains more than one DNA sequence encoding this CDR3. V usage is TRBV28 and J usage is TRBJ2-7; no definite D call. Germline V gene data show CDR1 as MDHEN and CDR2 as SYDVKM. This CDR3 has 14 residues. V was clipped by 6 bases and J by 6 bases, with 18 bases between them. The CDR3 nucleotides are TGTGCCAGCAGCGACCAAGTGGCGGCATCCGAGCAGTACTTC. Translated: CASSDQVAASEQYF.

V is TRBV2 and J is TRBJ2-7, with 8 bases matching TRBD2. The CDR3 has 12 residues. The junction had 5 bases not matched to a gene; V was cut back by 6 bases and J by 7 bases. Germline loops: CDR1 SNHLY, CDR2 FYNNEI. CDR3 loop: CASSQTSVEQYF. The CDR3 nucleotides are TGTGCCAGCAGCCAGACTAGCGTGGAGCAGTACTTC.

The rearrangement links TRBV25-1 to TRBJ2-7, with D perhaps given as TRBD1 or TRBD2 (5 bases each). Trimming took 4 bases from V and 0 from J, leaving 10 bases between them. Germline V gene sequence: CDR1 MGHDK, CDR2 SYGVNS. The CDR3 has 14 residues. Written as DNA, the CDR3 is TGTGCCAGCAGTGGGCCCGGGACCTCCTACGAGCAGTACTTC. Its protein is CASSGPGTSYEQYF.

The J gene is TRBJ2-7, the V gene TRBV10-2, with 11 bases fitting TRBD2. Per germline, CDR1 WSHSY and CDR2 SAAADI. V lost 7 bases and J lost 4; bases outside the gene matches: 12. The CDR3 is 16 residues long. This chain's CDR3 is CASIAGGPYGAYEQYF. CDR3 in DNA: TGCGCCAGCATAGCGGGAGGGCCGTACGGGGCTTACGAGCAGTACTTC.

The V and J genes are TRBV5-4 and TRBJ2-5; TRBD2 aligns across 9 bases. The CDR3 totals 16 residues. CDR1 and CDR2 from the germline V gene are SGHNT and YYREEE (reference sequence). After removal of 3 bases from V and 3 bases from J, the junction contained 9 bases not matched to a gene. CDR3 in amino acids: CASSSGVAGVEETQYF. CDR3 bases: TGTGCCAGCAGCTCCGGAGTAGCGGGGGTAGAAGAGACCCAGTACTTC.

V gene TRBV2 combines with J gene TRBJ2-5, with D possibly TRBD2 on 6 matching bases. V dropped 6 bases and J dropped 2 bases, with 13 bases sitting between them. Germline loops: CDR1 SNHLY, CDR2 FYNNEI. The CDR3 sequence is 14 residues long. The chain's CDR3 is CASRRIADQETQYF. The CDR3 DNA reads TGTGCCAGCAGGAGGATAGCGGATCAAGAGACCCAGTACTTC.

This sequence joins TRBV13 and TRBJ2-5; 7 bases align to TRBD1. Germline values: CDR1 PRHDT, CDR2 FYEKMQ (reference sequence). The CDR3 is 15 amino acids. V gave up 5 bases and J gave up 2 bases; unmatched junction bases: 8. The CDR3 nucleotides are TGTGCCAGCAGCCCAGCAGAGGGACAGCAAGAGACCCAGTACTTC. It specifies CASSPAEGQQETQYF.

The rearrangement uses TRBV5-1 and TRBJ2-2; the match to TRBD1 covers 9 bases. Germline CDR1 is SGHRS and CDR2 is YFSETQ. Trimming took 1 base from V and 5 from J; bases not matched to a gene: 3. CDR3 length equals 15 residues. The CDR3 reads CASSLTDRGTGELFF. The CDR3 DNA sequence: TGCGCCAGCAGCTTGACCGACAGGGGGACCGGGGAGCTGTTTTTT.

This clone was detected ten times or more. The chain couples TRBV7-2 to TRBJ1-2; 8 nucleotides match TRBD1. The V gene's germline CDR1 is SGHTA and CDR2 FQGNSA. This CDR3 spans 15 amino acids. J was trimmed by 4 bases and V by 5 bases; bases with no gene match: 9. The CDR3 DNA is TGTGCCAGCAGCCTCCAGGACAGGGCGCCCTATGGCTACACCTTC. Residues: CASSLQDRAPYGYTF.

The chain uses TRBV28 and TRBJ2-7; no clear D. Per germline, CDR1 MDHEN and CDR2 SYDVKM. V was pared by 8 bases and J by 0 bases, with 11 bases between. The CDR3 sequence is 13 residues long. This chain's CDR3 is CASVGWSSYEQYF. CDR3 nucleotides: TGTGCCAGCGTGGGGTGGAGCTCCTACGAGCAGTACTTC.

This chain connects TRBV28 to TRBJ2-7; the match to TRBD2 covers 7 bases. Germline CDR1 and CDR2: MDHEN and SYDVKM. V trimming: 6 bases; J trimming: 2 bases; junction bases outside the gene matches: 10. The CDR3 sequence is 15 residues long. DNA of the CDR3: TGTGCCAGCAGCTCAAGGGCGGGAGTAGCCTACGAGCAGTACTTC. It yields the protein CASSSRAGVAYEQYF.

On this clone: At one end the junction does not follow the germline gene, possibly because of a read error. The chain has TRBV7-7 and TRBJ2-2; 11 nucleotides match TRBD1. Germline CDR1 is SSHAT and CDR2 is FNYEAQ (reference sequence). This CDR3 has 16 amino acids. CDR3 sequence: CASSQDRGPNTGELFF. The CDR3 DNA reads TGTGCTAGCAGCCAGGACAGGGGGCCGAACACCGGGGAGCTGTTTTTT.

The rearrangement joins TRBV6-5 to TRBJ1-2; D may be TRBD1 (6 bases). Between the trimmed V and J ends, which lost 6 bases and 8 bases, there was a span of 16 bases. The CDR3 spans 13 residues. The germline V gene has CDR1 MNHEY and CDR2 SVGAGI. CDR3 sequence: CASSSPPGAGYTF. The CDR3 coding sequence is TGTGCCAGCAGCTCCCCTCCAGGGGCCGGCTACACCTTC.

On this clone itself: At the DNA level, this CDR3 is encoded by other sequences in the same sample as well. V and J are TRBV18 and TRBJ2-5; TRBD2 might be the D (6 bases). Trimming removed 3 bases from V and 1 base from J, with 6 bases in between. Germline CDR1 is KGHSH and CDR2 is LQKENI. The CDR3 contains 13 residues. CDR3 protein: CASSPGLQETQYF. The CDR3 DNA is TGTGCCAGCTCACCGGGACTCCAAGAGACCCAGTACTTC.

The rearrangement uses TRBV6-5 and TRBJ1-5; D is unresolved. There are 14 residues in the CDR3. Looked up from germline, CDR1 is MNHEY and CDR2 is SVGAGI. Between the trimmed V and J ends, which lost 6 bases and 5 bases, there was a span of 14 bases. The CDR3 coding sequence is TGTGCCAGCAGAACCGACCCCCGCCATCAGCCCCAGCATTTT. It specifies CASRTDPRHQPQHF.

Ten or more counts support this clone. The chain is built from TRBV27 and TRBJ2-1; 9 positions match TRBD2. V lost 6 bases and J lost 3; bases outside the gene matches: 12. Germline V gives CDR1 MNHEY, CDR2 SMNVEV (reference sequence). The CDR3 runs to 17 residues. The CDR3 DNA reads as TGTGCCAGCAGCCTTGGGACTAGCCTTAATGGCTACAATGAGCAGTTCTTC. Protein product: CASSLGTSLNGYNEQFF.

This rearrangement joins TRBV19 to TRBJ2-5; 10 bases are shared with TRBD1. The J segment lost 4 bases and the V segment lost 10 bases, leaving 9 bases of the junction unmatched. Germline CDR1 LNHDA, CDR2 SQIVND (reference sequence). This CDR3 comprises 14 residues. The CDR3 reads CANGQGGPGETQYF. The CDR3 DNA follows: TGTGCCAATGGACAGGGGGGGCCGGGAGAGACCCAGTACTTC.

The genes are TRBV5-4 and TRBJ1-6; 8 bases fit TRBD1. CDR1 and CDR2 from the germline V gene are SGHNT and YYREEE (reference sequence). This CDR3 contains 16 residues. The V gene end was trimmed by 4 bases and the J gene end by 6 bases; junction bases not matched to a gene: 9. In DNA, the CDR3 is TGTGCCAGCAGCCCCGGACAGGGAGATCGTAATTCACCCCTCCACTTT. It translates to CASSPGQGDRNSPLHF.

The chain has TRBV27 and TRBJ2-4; 16 positions match TRBD2. The trim removed 5 bases at V and 4 bases at J, leaving 17 bases unmatched. Germline CDR1 is MNHEY and CDR2 is SMNVEV (reference sequence). CDR3 length: 21 residues. CDR3 DNA: TGTGCCAGCAGTCCCGGGACTAGCGGGAGGGCCGCTAGCCCCCTAAAAAACATTCAGTACTTC. It encodes CASSPGTSGRAASPLKNIQYF.

Note on this clone: A read error may produce the germline difference seen at one junction end. J is TRBJ1-2 and V is TRBV2, with D possibly TRBD1 on 5 matching bases. This CDR3 has 10 amino acids. Germline V gene data show CDR1 as SNHLY and CDR2 as FYNNEI. In nucleotides, the CDR3 is TGTGCCAGCAGCCAGGGACGGACTCCCTTC. Amino acid sequence: CASSQGRTPF.